This TCR beta chain is drawn from a study of cytomegalovirus exposure and HLA in healthy donors. Study results and caveats: Generally TCR sequences proved uncommon, though certain public TCRs appeared in numerous donors. Presence/absence analyses supposed approximately even sequencing depth among donors. TCR beta sequences reportedly predicted most subjects' HLA-A and HLA-B alleles accurately.

The PCR had 60 Vbeta and 13 Jbeta primers. Clones were sequenced by immunoSEQ multiplex PCR, and TCRdb holds only the in-frame ones, with some missing. The data hold approximately 97,000 clones, with about four fifths observed a single time. Regarding this clone: Antigen unknown.

CDR3 length equals 15 residues. V lost 7 bases and J lost 1; bases outside the gene matches: 5. The germline gives CDR1 SNHLY, CDR2 FYNNEI. Source material: PBMCs. The clonotype originates from a man aged 40-55 years in good health and CMV-seropositive. The chain uses TRBV2 and TRBJ2-1; TRBD1 matches 9 bases. The CDR3 DNA reads as TGTGCCAGCAAGGGACAGGGAGGTTCCTACAATGAGCAGTTCTTC. This encodes CASKGQGGSYNEQFF.